This T cell receptor beta chain was observed in a study of graft-versus-host responses after intestinal transplantation. Study-level points and caveats: GvH clones detected in recipient marrow included some appearing first in ileum or blood. Early post-transplant falls in HvG clones accompanied the peak levels of circulating GvH clones.

The V segment lost 5 bases and the J segment 0 bases; nucleotides outside the gene matches: 11. CDR3 size: 19 residues. Germline assignment: CDR1 SGHRS and CDR2 YFSETQ. Assay: immunoSEQ multiplex PCR; the TCRdb copy retains only in-frame clones and omits some. The sample consists of roughly 100,000 clones, around 92% of them appearing once. With respect to this clone: Its antigen is unidentified.

V is TRBV5-1 and J is TRBJ2-4; TRBD2 matches 13 bases. The sequence came from a human donor who was the organ donor for an intestinal transplant. The input for sequencing was unstimulated CD8+ T cells sorted from spleen or lymph node cells, taken before transplant. DNA of the CDR3: TGCGCCAGCAGGCCTCCGGGACTAGCGGGGATGCTAGCCAAAAACATTCAGTACTTC. The encoded protein is CASRPPGLAGMLAKNIQYF.